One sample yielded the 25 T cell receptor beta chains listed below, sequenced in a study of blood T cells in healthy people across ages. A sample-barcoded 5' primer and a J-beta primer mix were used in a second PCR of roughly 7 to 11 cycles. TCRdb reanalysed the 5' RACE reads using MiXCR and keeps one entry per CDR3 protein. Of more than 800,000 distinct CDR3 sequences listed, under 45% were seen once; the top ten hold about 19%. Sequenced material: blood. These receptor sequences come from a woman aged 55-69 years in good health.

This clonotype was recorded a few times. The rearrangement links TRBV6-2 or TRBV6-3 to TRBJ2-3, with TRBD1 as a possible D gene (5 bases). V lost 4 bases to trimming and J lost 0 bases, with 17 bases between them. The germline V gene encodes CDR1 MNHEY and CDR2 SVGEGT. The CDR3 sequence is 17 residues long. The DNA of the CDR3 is TGTGCCAGCAGTTCCCCGGTGACAGTGCGGAGCACAGATACGCAGTATTTT. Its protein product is CASSSPVTVRSTDTQYF.

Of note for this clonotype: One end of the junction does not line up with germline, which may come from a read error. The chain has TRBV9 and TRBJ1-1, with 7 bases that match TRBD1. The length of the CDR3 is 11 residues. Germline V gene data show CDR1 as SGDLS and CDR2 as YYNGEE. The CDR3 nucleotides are TGTGTCAGCTCAGGGGGCACTGAAGCTTTCTTT. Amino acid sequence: CVSSGGTEAFF.

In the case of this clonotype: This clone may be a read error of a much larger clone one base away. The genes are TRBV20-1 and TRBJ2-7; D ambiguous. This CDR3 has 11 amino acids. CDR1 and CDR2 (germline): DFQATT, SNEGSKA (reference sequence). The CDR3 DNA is TGCGGTGCTGGCGAACCCTACGAGCAGTACTTC. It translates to CGAGEPYEQYF.

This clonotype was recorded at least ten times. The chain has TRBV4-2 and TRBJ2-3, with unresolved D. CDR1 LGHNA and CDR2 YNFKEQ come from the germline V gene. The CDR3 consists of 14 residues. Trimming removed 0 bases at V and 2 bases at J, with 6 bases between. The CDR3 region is CASSQELLTDTQYF. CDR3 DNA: TGTGCCAGCAGCCAAGAGCTCCTCACAGATACGCAGTATTTT.

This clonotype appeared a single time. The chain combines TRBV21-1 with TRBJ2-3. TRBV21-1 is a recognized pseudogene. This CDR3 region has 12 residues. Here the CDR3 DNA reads TGTGCCAGCGGCGAAAACACAGATACGCAGTATTTT. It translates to CASGENTDTQYF.

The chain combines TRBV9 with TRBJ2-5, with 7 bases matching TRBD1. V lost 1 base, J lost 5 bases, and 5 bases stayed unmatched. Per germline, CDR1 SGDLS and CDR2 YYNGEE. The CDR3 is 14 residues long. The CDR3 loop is CASSVYGTAETQYF. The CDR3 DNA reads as TGTGCCAGCAGCGTATATGGGACAGCGGAGACCCAGTACTTC.

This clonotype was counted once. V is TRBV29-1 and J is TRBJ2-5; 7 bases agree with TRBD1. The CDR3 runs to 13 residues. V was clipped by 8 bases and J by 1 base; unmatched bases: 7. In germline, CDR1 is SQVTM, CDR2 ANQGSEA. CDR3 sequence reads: CSILGTVQETQYF. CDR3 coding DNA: TGCAGCATTTTGGGGACAGTCCAAGAGACCCAGTACTTC.

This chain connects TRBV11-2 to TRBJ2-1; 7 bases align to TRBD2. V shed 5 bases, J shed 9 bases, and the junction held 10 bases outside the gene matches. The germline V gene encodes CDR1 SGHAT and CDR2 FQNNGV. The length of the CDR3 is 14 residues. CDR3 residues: CASSIRNPGGEQFF. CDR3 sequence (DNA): TGTGCCAGCAGCATCCGTAACCCGGGGGGTGAGCAGTTCTTC. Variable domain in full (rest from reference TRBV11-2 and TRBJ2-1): EAGVAQSPRYKIIEKRQSVAFWCNPISGHATLYWYQQILGQGPKLLIQFQNNGVVDDSQLPKDRFSAERLKGVDSTLKIQPAKLEDSAVYLCASSIRNPGGEQFFGPGTRLTVL.

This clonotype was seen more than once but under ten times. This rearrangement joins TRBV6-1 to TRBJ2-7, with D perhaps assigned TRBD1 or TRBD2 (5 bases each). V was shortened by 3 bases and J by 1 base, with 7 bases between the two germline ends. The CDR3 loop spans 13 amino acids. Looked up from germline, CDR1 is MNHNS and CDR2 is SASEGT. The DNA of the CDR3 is TGTGCCAGCAGTGAGGGGGTTTCCTACGAGCAGTACTTC. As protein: CASSEGVSYEQYF.

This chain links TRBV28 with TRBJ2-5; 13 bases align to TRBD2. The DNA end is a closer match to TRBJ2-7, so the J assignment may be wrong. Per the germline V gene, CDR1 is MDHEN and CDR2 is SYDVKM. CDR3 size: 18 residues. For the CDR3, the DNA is TGTGCCAGCAGATTCGCCTGGAGCGGGACTAGCGGGACACCCGAGCAGTACTTC. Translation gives CASRFAWSGTSGTPEQYF.

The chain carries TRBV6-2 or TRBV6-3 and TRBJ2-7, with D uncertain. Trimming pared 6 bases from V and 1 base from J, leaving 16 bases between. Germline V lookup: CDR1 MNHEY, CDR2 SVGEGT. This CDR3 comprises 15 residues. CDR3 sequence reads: CASRGRSSLSYEQYF. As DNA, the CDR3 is TGTGCCAGCAGGGGCAGAAGTTCTTTATCCTACGAGCAGTACTTC.

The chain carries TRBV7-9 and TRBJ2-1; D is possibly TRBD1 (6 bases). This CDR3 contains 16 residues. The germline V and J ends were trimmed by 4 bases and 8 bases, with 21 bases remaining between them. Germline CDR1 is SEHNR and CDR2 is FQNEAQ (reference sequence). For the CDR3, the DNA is TGTGCCAGCAGCTCAAGAACAGGGTTGGGGCTGGATGAGCAGTTCTTC. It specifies CASSSRTGLGLDEQFF.

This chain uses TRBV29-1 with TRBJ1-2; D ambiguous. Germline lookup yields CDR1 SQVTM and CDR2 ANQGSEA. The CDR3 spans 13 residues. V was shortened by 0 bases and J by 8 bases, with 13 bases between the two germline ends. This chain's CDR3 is CSVEDRWGFGYTF. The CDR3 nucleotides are TGCAGCGTTGAAGATAGGTGGGGTTTCGGCTACACCTTC.

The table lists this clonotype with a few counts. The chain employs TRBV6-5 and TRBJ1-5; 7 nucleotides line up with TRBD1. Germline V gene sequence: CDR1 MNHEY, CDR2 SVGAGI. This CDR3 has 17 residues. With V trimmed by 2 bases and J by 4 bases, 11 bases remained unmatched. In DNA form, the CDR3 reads TGTGCCAGCAGTTACCCGGACGAGGGGGCGCGGAATCAGCCCCAGCATTTT. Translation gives CASSYPDEGARNQPQHF.

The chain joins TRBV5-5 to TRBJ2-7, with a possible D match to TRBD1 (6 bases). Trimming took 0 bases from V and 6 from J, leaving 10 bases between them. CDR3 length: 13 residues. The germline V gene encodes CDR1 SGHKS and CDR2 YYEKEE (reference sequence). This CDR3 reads CASSLVSGVEQYF. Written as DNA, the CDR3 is TGTGCCAGCAGCTTGGTGTCAGGGGTCGAGCAGTACTTC.

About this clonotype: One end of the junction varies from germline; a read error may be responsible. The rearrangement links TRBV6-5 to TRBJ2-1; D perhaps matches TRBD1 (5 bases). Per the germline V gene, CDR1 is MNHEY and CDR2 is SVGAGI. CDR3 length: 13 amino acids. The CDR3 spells CATSDSLMNEQFF. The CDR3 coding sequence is TGTGCCACCAGTGACAGTTTAATGAATGAGCAGTTCTTC.

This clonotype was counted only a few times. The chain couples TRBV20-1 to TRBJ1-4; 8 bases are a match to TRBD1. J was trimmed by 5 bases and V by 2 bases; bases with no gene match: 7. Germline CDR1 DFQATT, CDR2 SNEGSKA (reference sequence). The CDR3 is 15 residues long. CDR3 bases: TGCAGTGCTAGAACCCAGGGGGCGCGGAATGAAAAACTGTTTTTT. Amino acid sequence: CSARTQGARNEKLFF.

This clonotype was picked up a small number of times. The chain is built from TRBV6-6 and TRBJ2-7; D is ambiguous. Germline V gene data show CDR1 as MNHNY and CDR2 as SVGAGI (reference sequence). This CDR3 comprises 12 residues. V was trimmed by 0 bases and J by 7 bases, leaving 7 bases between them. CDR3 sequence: CASSYSAGEQYF. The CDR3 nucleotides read TGTGCCAGCAGTTACTCCGCCGGGGAGCAGTACTTC.

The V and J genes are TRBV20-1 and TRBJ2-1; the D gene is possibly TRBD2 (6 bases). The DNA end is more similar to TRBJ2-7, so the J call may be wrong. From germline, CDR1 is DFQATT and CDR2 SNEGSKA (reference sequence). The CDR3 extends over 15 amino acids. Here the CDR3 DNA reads TGCAGTGCTAGAGATTGGGGGGTCGTGAACAATGAGCAGTACTTC. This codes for CSARDWGVVNNEQYF.

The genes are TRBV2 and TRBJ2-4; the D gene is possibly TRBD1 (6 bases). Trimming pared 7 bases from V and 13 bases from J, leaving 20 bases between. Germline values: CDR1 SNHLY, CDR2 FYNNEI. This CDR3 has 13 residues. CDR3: CASNVNRVGEQYF. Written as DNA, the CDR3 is TGTGCCAGCAATGTGAACAGGGTAGGAGAGCAGTACTTC.

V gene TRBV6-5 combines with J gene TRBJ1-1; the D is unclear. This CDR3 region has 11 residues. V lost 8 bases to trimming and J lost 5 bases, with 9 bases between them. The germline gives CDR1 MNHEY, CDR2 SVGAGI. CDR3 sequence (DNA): TGTGCCAGCCGTTTGGCGACTGAAGCTTTCTTT. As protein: CASRLATEAFF.

The CDR3 DNA follows: TGTGCCAGCAGTTTACGGAACCCTCGGCAGGGAGGCACTGAAGCTTTCTTT. Encoded protein: CASSLRNPRQGGTEAFF. The chain links TRBV27 to TRBJ1-1; D is possibly TRBD1 (5 bases). The V gene's germline CDR1 is MNHEY and CDR2 SMNVEV (reference sequence). CDR3 length equals 17 residues. The V end was cut by 2 bases, the J end by 4 bases, with 20 bases between.

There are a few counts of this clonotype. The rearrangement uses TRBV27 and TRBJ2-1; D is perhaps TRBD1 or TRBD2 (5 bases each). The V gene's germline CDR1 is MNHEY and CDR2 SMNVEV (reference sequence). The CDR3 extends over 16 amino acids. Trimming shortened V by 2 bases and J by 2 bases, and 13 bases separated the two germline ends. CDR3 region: CASSLSTGPPYNEQFF. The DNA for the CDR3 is TGTGCCAGCAGTTTAAGTACGGGGCCTCCCTACAATGAGCAGTTCTTC.

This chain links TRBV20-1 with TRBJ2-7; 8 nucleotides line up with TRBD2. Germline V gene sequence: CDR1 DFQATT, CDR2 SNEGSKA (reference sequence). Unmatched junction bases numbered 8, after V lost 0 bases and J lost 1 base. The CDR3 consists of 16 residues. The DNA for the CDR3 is TGCAGTGCTAGAGATTCCCTTAGCGGGACTTCCTACGAGCAGTACTTC. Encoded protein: CSARDSLSGTSYEQYF.

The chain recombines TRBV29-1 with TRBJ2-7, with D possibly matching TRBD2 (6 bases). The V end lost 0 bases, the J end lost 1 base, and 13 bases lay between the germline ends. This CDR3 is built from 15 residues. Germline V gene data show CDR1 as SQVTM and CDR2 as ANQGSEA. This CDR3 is CSVEEARGSSYEQYF. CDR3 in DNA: TGCAGCGTTGAAGAGGCGCGGGGTAGTTCCTACGAGCAGTACTTC.